Described below is a single TCR beta chain sequence and its context. The antigen remains undetermined. This sample is part of a study of T cell repertoires in cytomegalovirus infection. Study-level information: As its CMV epitopes, the study selected recently identified HLA-C-restricted and well-studied HLA-B-restricted targets. A matching HLA type, together with CMV infection, was signaled by public TCR beta signatures.

MiXCR was run by TCRdb on the reads, yielding one entry per CDR3 protein. The table shows tens of thousands of distinct CDR3 sequences, with 20% to 25% occurring only once. Whole-study results and caveats: HLA-C-restricted, CMV-specific TCR beta clonotypes were dominant ex vivo. Pooled public TCR beta family frequency picked out CMV carriers with the relevant HLA.

The source material was CD8+ T cells from cultured PBMCs, sampled from culture after CMV antigen stimulation. The origin of this receptor is a human donor in good health (CMV status not recorded). Some clones in this sample may be carry-over from other donors' samples.

This chain's CDR3 is CASSPPPRIAYNEQFF. The DNA of the CDR3 is TGTGCCAGCAGCCCACCGCCGCGTATCGCCTACAATGAGCAGTTCTTC. J is TRBJ2-1 and V is TRBV27; D not resolved. The CDR3 contains 16 residues. Deletions cut 6 bases from V and 2 bases from J, with 17 bases between. Germline V gene data show CDR1 as MNHEY and CDR2 as SMNVEV (reference sequence).